The T cell receptor (beta chain) described here comes from a study of lymphopenia after photon versus proton radiotherapy. Remarks on this clone: The antigen is unknown.

V lost 7 bases, J lost 5 bases, and 10 bases stayed unmatched. The CDR3 runs to 14 residues. The germline V gene has CDR1 SQVTM and CDR2 ANQGSEA. Study-wide points: After the lymphocyte nadir, photon-treated repertoires showed oligoclonal expansion, especially of CD8+ Temra cells. A bigger post-nadir fall in TCR diversity correlated inversely with survival time in deceased patients. Proton therapy kept repertoires fairly stable, unlike photons, which gained effector/memory cells.

TCRdb's copy holds only in-frame clones and misses some; the assay was immunoSEQ multiplex PCR. Among 75,000 to 90,000 clones listed, over 70% were seen once. V is TRBV29-1 and J is TRBJ2-1, with TRBD2 matching over 8 bases. The source was peripheral blood, collected from a patient treated with proton-based radiotherapy. The receptor's source is a man between 60 and 70 years old with pancreatic cancer. CDR3 amino acids: CSASRAGVNNEQFF. For the CDR3, the DNA is TGCAGCGCCAGTAGAGCGGGGGTAAACAATGAGCAGTTCTTC.